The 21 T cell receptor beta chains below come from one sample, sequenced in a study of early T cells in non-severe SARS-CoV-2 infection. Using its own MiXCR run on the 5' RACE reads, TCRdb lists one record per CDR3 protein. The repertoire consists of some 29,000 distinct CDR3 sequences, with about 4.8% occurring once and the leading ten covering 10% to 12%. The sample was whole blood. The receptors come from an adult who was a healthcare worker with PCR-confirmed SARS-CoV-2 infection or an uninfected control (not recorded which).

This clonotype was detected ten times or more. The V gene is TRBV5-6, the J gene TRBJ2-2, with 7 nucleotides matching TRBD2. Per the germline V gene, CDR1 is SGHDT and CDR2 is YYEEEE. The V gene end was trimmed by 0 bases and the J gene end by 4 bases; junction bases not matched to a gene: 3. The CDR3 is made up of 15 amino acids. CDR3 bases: TGTGCCAGCAGCTTGGGACTAGCTGGCACCGGGGAGCTGTTTTTT. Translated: CASSLGLAGTGELFF.

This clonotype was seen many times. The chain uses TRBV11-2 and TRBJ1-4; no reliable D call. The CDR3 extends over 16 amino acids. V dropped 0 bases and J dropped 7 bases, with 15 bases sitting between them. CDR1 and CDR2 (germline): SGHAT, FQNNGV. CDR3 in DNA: TGTGCCAGCAGCTTAGATCTGCCAGGAAGAGGTGAAAAACTGTTTTTT. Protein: CASSLDLPGRGEKLFF.

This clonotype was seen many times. CDR3 coding DNA: TGCAGCTTCTCAGGCCCTGGAAACACCATATATTTT. Residues: CSFSGPGNTIYF. The rearrangement uses TRBV29-1 and TRBJ1-3; D ambiguous. The germline V and J ends were trimmed by 8 bases and 2 bases, with 10 bases remaining between them. Germline V lookup: CDR1 SQVTM, CDR2 ANQGSEA. CDR3 length equals 12 residues.

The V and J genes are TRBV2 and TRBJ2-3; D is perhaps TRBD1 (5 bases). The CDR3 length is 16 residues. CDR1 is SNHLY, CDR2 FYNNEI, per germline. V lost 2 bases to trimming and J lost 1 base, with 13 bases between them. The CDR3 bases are TGTGCCAGCAGTGAAAGGGGTCCTTGGGGCACAGATACGCAGTATTTT. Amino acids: CASSERGPWGTDTQYF.

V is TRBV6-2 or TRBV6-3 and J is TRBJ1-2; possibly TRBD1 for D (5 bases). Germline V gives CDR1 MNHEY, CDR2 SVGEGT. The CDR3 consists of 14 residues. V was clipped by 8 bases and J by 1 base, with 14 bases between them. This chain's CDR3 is CASASLQDNYGYTF. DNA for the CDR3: TGTGCCAGCGCCTCATTACAGGATAACTATGGCTACACCTTC.

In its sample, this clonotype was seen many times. The CDR3 spells CASSPVLSYEQYF. The CDR3 DNA sequence: TGTGCCAGCAGCCCGGTTCTCTCCTACGAGCAGTACTTC. This chain joins TRBV3-1 and TRBJ2-7, with no clear D. The CDR3 is made up of 13 amino acids. V was shortened by 4 bases and J by 0 bases, with 7 bases between the two germline ends. Germline V gene sequence: CDR1 LGHDT, CDR2 YNNKEL (reference sequence).

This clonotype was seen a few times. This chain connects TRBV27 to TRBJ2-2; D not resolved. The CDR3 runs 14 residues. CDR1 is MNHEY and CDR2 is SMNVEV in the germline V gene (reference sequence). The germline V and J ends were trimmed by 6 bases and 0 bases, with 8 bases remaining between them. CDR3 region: CASRSTANTGELFF. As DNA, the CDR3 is TGTGCCAGCAGGAGTACAGCGAACACCGGGGAGCTGTTTTTT.

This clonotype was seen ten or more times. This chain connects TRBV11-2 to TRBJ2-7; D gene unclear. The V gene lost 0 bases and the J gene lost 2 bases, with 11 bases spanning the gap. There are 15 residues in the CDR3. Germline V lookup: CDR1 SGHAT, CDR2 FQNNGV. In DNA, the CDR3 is TGTGCCAGCAGCTTAGAACCGGGCGGAACCTACGAGCAGTACTTC. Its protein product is CASSLEPGGTYEQYF. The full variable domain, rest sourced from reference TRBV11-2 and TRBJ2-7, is EAGVAQSPRYKIIEKRQSVAFWCNPISGHATLYWYQQILGQGPKLLIQFQNNGVVDDSQLPKDRFSAERLKGVDSTLKIQPAKLEDSAVYLCASSLEPGGTYEQYFGPGTRLTVT.

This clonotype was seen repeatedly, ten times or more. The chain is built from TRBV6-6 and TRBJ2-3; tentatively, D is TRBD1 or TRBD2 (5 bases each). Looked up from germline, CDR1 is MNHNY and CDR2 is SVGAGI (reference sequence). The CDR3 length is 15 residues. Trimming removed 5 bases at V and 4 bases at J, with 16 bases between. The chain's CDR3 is CASSRIAQGADTQYF. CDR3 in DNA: TGTGCCAGCAGTAGGATCGCCCAGGGAGCAGATACGCAGTATTTT.

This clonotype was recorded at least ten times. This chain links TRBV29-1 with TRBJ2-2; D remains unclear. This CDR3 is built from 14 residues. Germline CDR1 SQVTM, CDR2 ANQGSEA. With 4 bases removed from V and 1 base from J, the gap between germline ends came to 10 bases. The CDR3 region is CSVVGYLNTGELFF. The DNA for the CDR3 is TGCAGCGTTGTGGGTTATTTGAACACCGGGGAGCTGTTTTTT.

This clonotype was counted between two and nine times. CDR3 sequence (DNA): TGTGCCAGCAGCTCGACCTCTGGGGCCAACGTCCTGACTTTC. Translating gives CASSSTSGANVLTF. This chain connects TRBV7-9 to TRBJ2-6; D not resolved. V gave up 4 bases and J gave up 0 bases, with 4 bases separating them. Germline V gene data show CDR1 as SEHNR and CDR2 as FQNEAQ (reference sequence). This CDR3 is built from 14 residues. The complete variable domain, with remaining parts taken from reference TRBV7-9 and TRBJ2-6, reads DTGVSQNPRHKITKRGQNVTFRCDPISEHNRLYWYRQTLGQGPEFLTYFQNEAQLEKSRLLSDRFSAERPKGSFSTLEIQRTEQGDSAMYLCASSSTSGANVLTFGAGSRLTVL.

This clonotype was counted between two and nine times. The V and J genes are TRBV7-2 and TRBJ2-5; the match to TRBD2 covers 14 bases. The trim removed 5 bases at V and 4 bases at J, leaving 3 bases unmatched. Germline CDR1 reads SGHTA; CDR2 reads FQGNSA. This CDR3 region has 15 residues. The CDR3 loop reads CASSAGTSGRETQYF. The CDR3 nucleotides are TGTGCCAGCAGCGCCGGGACTAGCGGGAGAGAGACCCAGTACTTC. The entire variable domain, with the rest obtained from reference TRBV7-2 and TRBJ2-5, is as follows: GAGVSQSPSNKVTEKGKDVELRCDPISGHTALYWYRQSLGQGLEFLIYFQGNSAPDKSGLPSDRFSAERTGGSVSTLTIQRTQQEDSAVYLCASSAGTSGRETQYFGPGTRLLVL.

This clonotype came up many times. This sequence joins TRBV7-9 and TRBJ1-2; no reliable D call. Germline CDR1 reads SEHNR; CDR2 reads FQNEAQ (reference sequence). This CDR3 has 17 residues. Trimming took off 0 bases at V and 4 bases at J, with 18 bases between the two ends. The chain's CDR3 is CASSLAGGSVNSYGYTF. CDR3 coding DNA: TGTGCCAGCAGCTTAGCAGGCGGGAGTGTCAACAGCTATGGCTACACCTTC.

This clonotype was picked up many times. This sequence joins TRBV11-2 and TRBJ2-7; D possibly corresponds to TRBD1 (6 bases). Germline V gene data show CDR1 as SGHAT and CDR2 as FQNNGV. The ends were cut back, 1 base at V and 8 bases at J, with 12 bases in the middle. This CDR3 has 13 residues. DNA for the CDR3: TGTGCCAGCAGCTTAGCGGGCCAGGGGCAGCAGTACTTC. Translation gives CASSLAGQGQQYF.

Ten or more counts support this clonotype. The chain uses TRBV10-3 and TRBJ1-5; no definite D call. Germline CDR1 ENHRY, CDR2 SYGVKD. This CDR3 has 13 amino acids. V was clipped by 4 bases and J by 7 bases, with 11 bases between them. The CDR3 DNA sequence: TGTGCCATCAGTGCCGATGGTAGACAGCCCCAGCATTTT. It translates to CAISADGRQPQHF.

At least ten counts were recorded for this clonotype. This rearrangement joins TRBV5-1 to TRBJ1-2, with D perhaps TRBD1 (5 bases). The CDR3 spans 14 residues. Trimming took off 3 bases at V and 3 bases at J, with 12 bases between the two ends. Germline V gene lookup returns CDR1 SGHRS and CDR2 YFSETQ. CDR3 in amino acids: CASSSSGTDYGYTF. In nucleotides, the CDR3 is TGCGCCAGCAGCTCTTCGGGGACGGACTATGGCTACACCTTC.

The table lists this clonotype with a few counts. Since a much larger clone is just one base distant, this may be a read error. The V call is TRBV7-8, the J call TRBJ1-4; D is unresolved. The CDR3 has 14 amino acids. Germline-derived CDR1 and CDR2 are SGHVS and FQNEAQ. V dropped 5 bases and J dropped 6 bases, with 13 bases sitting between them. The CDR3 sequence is CASSVTRVDEKLFF. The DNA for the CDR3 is TGTGCCAGCAGCGTAACAAGGGTAGATGAAAAACTGTTTTTT. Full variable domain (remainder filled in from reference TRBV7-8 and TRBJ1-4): GAGVSQSPRYKVAKRGQDVALRCDPISGHVSLFWYQQALGQGPEFLTYFQNEAQLDKSGLPSDRFFAERPEGSVSTLKIQRTQQEDSAVYLCASSVTRVDEKLFFGSGTQLSVL.

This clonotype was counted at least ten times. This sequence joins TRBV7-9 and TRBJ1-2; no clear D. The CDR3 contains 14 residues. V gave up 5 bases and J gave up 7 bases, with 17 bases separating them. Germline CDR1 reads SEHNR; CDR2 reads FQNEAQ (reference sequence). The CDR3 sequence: CASSPAGYERGYTF. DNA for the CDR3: TGTGCCAGCAGCCCAGCGGGTTACGAGCGTGGCTACACCTTC.

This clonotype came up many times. CDR3: CASSLDAGRIEAFF. CDR3 bases: TGCGCCAGCAGCTTGGATGCAGGGAGGATTGAAGCTTTCTTT. The rearrangement links TRBV5-1 to TRBJ1-1, with D possibly being TRBD1 (5 bases). CDR3 length equals 14 residues. The germline V and J ends were trimmed by 0 bases and 7 bases, with 13 bases remaining between them. CDR1 is SGHRS, CDR2 YFSETQ, per germline.

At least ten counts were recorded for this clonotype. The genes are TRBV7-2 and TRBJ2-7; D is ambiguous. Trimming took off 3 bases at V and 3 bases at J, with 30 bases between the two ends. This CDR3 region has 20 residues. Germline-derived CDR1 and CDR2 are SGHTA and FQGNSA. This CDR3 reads CASSFGKGSPLRSDFYEQYF. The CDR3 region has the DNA TGTGCCAGCAGCTTCGGCAAAGGGTCCCCCCTGCGATCGGATTTCTACGAGCAGTACTTC.

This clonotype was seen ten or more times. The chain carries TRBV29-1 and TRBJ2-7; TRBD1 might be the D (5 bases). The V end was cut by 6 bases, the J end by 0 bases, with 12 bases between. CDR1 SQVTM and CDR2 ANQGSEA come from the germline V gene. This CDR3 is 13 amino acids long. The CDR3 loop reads CSVGHVNSYEQYF. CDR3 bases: TGCAGCGTAGGACACGTGAACTCCTACGAGCAGTACTTC.